The source of this T cell receptor beta chain is a study of cytomegalovirus exposure and HLA in healthy donors. Study observations and caveats: Among the sequence variants, a highly shared cluster was likely an artifact of sequencing. The study found most TCR sequences rare, yet found some public TCRs in many donors. Analysis was performed later, and it showed HLA-associated TCR beta chains to be more clonally expanded than equally common others.

Primers included in the PCR were 60 Vbeta and 13 Jbeta primers. TCRdb keeps only in-frame clones here, not all; method: immunoSEQ multiplex PCR. The sample consists of tens of thousands of clones, roughly 80% of them appearing once. Comment on this clone: Its matching antigen is unknown.

Germline V gene sequence: CDR1 SGHRS, CDR2 YFSETQ. V was clipped by 3 bases and J by 4 bases, with 19 bases between them. This CDR3 is 16 amino acids long. All donors participated as healthy donors of bone marrow. The receptor comes from a man aged 30 to 39 in good health and CMV-seronegative. J is TRBJ1-1 and V is TRBV5-1; D uncertain. The sequenced sample consisted of PBMCs. CDR3 nucleotide sequence: TGCGCCAGCAGCTCCGGAGGTACAGTCGAGGGCACTGAAGCTTTCTTT. Its protein product is CASSSGGTVEGTEAFF.